A single sample is the source of the 23 T cell receptor beta chains below, sequenced in a study of PD-1 blockade in classical Hodgkin lymphoma. Described time point: cycle 4 day 1 (C4D1), after 6 weeks of nivolumab. Every patient was affected by relapse after autologous stem cell transplantation, while exposure to brentuximab vedotin was not uniform. Assay: immunoSEQ multiplex PCR; the TCRdb copy retains only in-frame clones and omits some. Of approximately 84,000 clones in the sample, 83% are singletons; the top ten hold 15% to 20%. Material: peripheral blood mononuclear cells (PBMCs), obtained before the fourth cycle of nivolumab. These receptors originate from a human donor with classical Hodgkin lymphoma.

The chain uses TRBV5-4 and TRBJ1-2; 8 positions agree with TRBD1. The junction had 9 bases not matched to a gene; V was cut back by 0 bases and J by 5 bases. The CDR3 has 16 amino acids. Looked up from germline, CDR1 is SGHNT and CDR2 is YYREEE (reference sequence). The CDR3 protein is CASSLEPGTGTYGYTF. The CDR3 DNA reads TGTGCCAGCAGCTTGGAACCCGGGACAGGAACATATGGCTACACCTTC.

The rearrangement links TRBV7-3 to TRBJ2-1; 7 positions match TRBD2. The CDR3 length is 15 residues. Germline-derived CDR1 and CDR2 are SGHTA and FQGTGA. V gave up 6 bases and J gave up 8 bases; unmatched junction bases: 13. The CDR3 region is CASSPVAGRGDEQFF. DNA of the CDR3: TGTGCCAGCAGTCCCGTGGCGGGACGGGGGGATGAGCAGTTCTTC.

This chain connects TRBV2 to TRBJ1-1; 7 bases fit TRBD1. Germline CDR1 SNHLY, CDR2 FYNNEI. The length of the CDR3 is 14 residues. Losses at the gene ends were 5 bases for V and 4 bases for J; bases not matched to a gene: 7. For the CDR3, the DNA is TGTGCCAGCAGTCAGACAGGGATCAGCACTGAAGCTTTCTTT. Its protein is CASSQTGISTEAFF.

This chain joins TRBV5-4 and TRBJ2-7; weak D call: TRBD2 (7 bases). The V gene's germline CDR1 is SGHNT and CDR2 YYREEE (reference sequence). Trimming stripped 3 bases from V and 6 bases from J, with 16 bases between. The CDR3 contains 14 residues. CDR3 protein: CASSSGGGSFEQYF. Written as DNA, the CDR3 is TGTGCCAGCAGCTCGGGGGGCGGGAGTTTCGAGCAGTACTTC.

CDR3 amino acids: CASSEVRDYEQYF. DNA for the CDR3: TGTGCCAGCAGTGAAGTGCGGGACTACGAGCAGTACTTC. The chain uses TRBV6-1 and TRBJ2-7, with a tentative D call TRBD2 (6 bases). The V gene's germline CDR1 is MNHNS and CDR2 SASEGT. Trimming took off 1 base at V and 3 bases at J, with 7 bases between the two ends. The CDR3 has 13 amino acids.

The V gene is TRBV18, the J gene TRBJ1-5, with 9 bases lining up with TRBD1. The CDR3 covers 14 residues. Germline-derived CDR1 and CDR2 are KGHSH and LQKENI. V lost 4 bases and J lost 3; bases outside the gene matches: 1. CDR3 region: CASSRDRANQPQHF. CDR3 in DNA: TGTGCCAGCTCACGGGACAGGGCCAATCAGCCCCAGCATTTT.

This clone was counted once. V is TRBV7-8 and J is TRBJ1-4; tentative D call: TRBD1 (5 bases). Deletions cut 6 bases from V and 2 bases from J, with 13 bases between. Germline CDR1 SGHVS, CDR2 FQNEAQ. This CDR3 contains 15 residues. The CDR3 spells CASRIGVGTNEKLFF. The CDR3, as DNA: TGTGCCAGCAGAATAGGGGTTGGGACTAATGAAAAACTGTTTTTT.

The chain couples TRBV30 to TRBJ2-5; possible D gene TRBD1, 6 bases. Trimming took off 5 bases at V and 1 base at J, with 14 bases between the two ends. Looked up from germline, CDR1 is GTSNPN and CDR2 is SVGIG (reference sequence). The CDR3 is made up of 14 amino acids. CDR3 nucleotide sequence: TGTGCCTGGGGGGGCTGTCGGCTCCAAGAGACCCAGTACTTC. Translating gives CAWGGCRLQETQYF.

V usage is TRBV19 and J usage is TRBJ2-1; TRBD2 agrees at 7 bases. The CDR3 runs to 17 residues. After removal of 1 base from V and 5 bases from J, the junction contained 11 bases not matched to a gene. In germline, CDR1 is LNHDA, CDR2 SQIVND (reference sequence). This CDR3 reads CASSIGGRTSLNNEQFF. CDR3 nucleotide sequence: TGTGCCAGTAGTATAGGTGGTCGGACTAGTCTAAACAATGAGCAGTTCTTC.

This clone was recorded a few times. This chain connects TRBV5-1 to TRBJ2-7; maybe TRBD1 (5 bases). The CDR3 contains 14 residues. In germline, CDR1 is SGHRS, CDR2 YFSETQ. Trimming shortened V by 0 bases and J by 3 bases, and 10 bases separated the two germline ends. CDR3 region: CASSLDGHGYEQYF. CDR3 nucleotides: TGCGCCAGCAGCTTGGACGGACACGGCTACGAGCAGTACTTC. Based on the CDR3 plus reference TRBV5-1 and TRBJ2-7, the full variable domain is KAGVTQTPRYLIKTRGQQVTLSCSPISGHRSVSWYQQTPGQGLQFLFEYFSETQRNKGNFPGRFSGRQFSNSRSEMNVSTLELGDSALYLCASSLDGHGYEQYFGPGTRLTVT.

The chain employs TRBV15 and TRBJ1-1, with TRBD1 identical over 12 bases. The V segment lost 3 bases and the J segment 7 bases; nucleotides outside the gene matches: 6. Germline CDR1 LNHNV, CDR2 YYDKDF (reference sequence). The CDR3 covers 15 residues. Here the CDR3 reads CATSRGDRGRGEAFF. CDR3 nucleotides: TGTGCCACCAGCAGGGGGGACAGGGGGCGCGGTGAAGCTTTCTTT.

The genes are TRBV28 and TRBJ1-2; D gene unclear. Germline V lookup: CDR1 MDHEN, CDR2 SYDVKM. The CDR3 has 13 residues. Deletions cut 0 bases from V and 13 bases from J, with 15 bases between. CDR3 region: CASSLWGGYSVTF. The CDR3 coding sequence is TGTGCCAGCAGTTTATGGGGCGGATACTCGGTCACCTTC.

This clone was observed many times. V and J are TRBV9 and TRBJ1-1; the D is unclear. Between the trimmed V and J ends, which lost 0 bases and 1 base, there was a span of 7 bases. Looked up from germline, CDR1 is SGDLS and CDR2 is YYNGEE. The CDR3 extends over 14 amino acids. The CDR3 loop reads CASSVVPENTEAFF. CDR3 coding DNA: TGTGCCAGCAGCGTAGTACCAGAGAACACTGAAGCTTTCTTT.

The V call is TRBV2, the J call TRBJ2-2; 8 bases align to TRBD2. V lost 6 bases, J lost 3 bases, and 9 bases stayed unmatched. This CDR3 has 16 residues. In germline, CDR1 is SNHLY, CDR2 FYNNEI. The CDR3 bases are TGTGCCAGCAGGTCGAGCGGGAGAGGGTACACCGGGGAGCTGTTTTTT. It specifies CASRSSGRGYTGELFF.

This clone has more than one count but fewer than ten. The chain joins TRBV18 to TRBJ1-3; TRBD1 is a possible D gene (6 bases). The germline V and J ends were trimmed by 3 bases and 0 bases, with 15 bases remaining between them. Germline CDR1 KGHSH, CDR2 LQKENI. The CDR3 runs 17 residues. The CDR3 sequence: CASSPVGGRGSGNTIYF. DNA of the CDR3: TGTGCCAGCTCACCTGTAGGGGGTCGAGGCTCTGGAAACACCATATATTTT.

The chain uses TRBV7-8 and TRBJ2-5; TRBD1 aligns across 10 bases. The CDR3 loop spans 17 amino acids. In germline, CDR1 is SGHVS, CDR2 FQNEAQ. The V gene end was trimmed by 5 bases and the J gene end by 4 bases; junction bases not matched to a gene: 13. CDR3 bases: TGTGCCAGCAGCCCTATCCCGGGACAGGGGTTGCGAGAGACCCAGTACTTC. Protein: CASSPIPGQGLRETQYF.

V and J are TRBV7-9 and TRBJ2-2, with TRBD1 as a possible D gene (6 bases). This CDR3 comprises 15 residues. Germline V gene data show CDR1 as SEHNR and CDR2 as FQNEAQ (reference sequence). The germline V and J ends were trimmed by 3 bases and 5 bases, with 13 bases remaining between them. The CDR3 is CASSFADRWTGELFF. The CDR3 nucleotides are TGTGCCAGCAGCTTCGCCGACAGGTGGACCGGGGAGCTGTTTTTT.

CDR3 sequence: CASSDVTSGLETQYF. The CDR3 DNA sequence: TGTGCCAGCAGCGACGTGACTAGCGGTCTCGAGACCCAGTACTTC. The J gene is TRBJ2-5, the V gene TRBV6-5, with 9 bases lining up with TRBD2. Germline trimming cut 6 bases from V and 5 bases from J; bases unmatched to any gene: 10. Germline CDR1 MNHEY, CDR2 SVGAGI. This CDR3 has 15 amino acids.

The genes are TRBV19 and TRBJ1-1, with 8 bases fitting TRBD1. Germline V gives CDR1 LNHDA, CDR2 SQIVND (reference sequence). V shed 1 base and J 0 bases; nucleotides not matched to a gene: 7. This CDR3 is built from 17 residues. As DNA, the CDR3 is TGTGCCAGTAGTATAGGGACAGGGTATCGCCTGAACACTGAAGCTTTCTTT. Translation: CASSIGTGYRLNTEAFF.

The genes are TRBV18 and TRBJ1-1; no firm D call. Per the germline V gene, CDR1 is KGHSH and CDR2 is LQKENI. The ends were cut back, 0 bases at V and 6 bases at J, with 8 bases in the middle. This CDR3 is built from 13 residues. This CDR3 is CASSPPVSSEAFF. The CDR3 DNA follows: TGTGCCAGCTCACCACCTGTGAGCTCTGAAGCTTTCTTT.

V is TRBV7-6 and J is TRBJ1-2; 7 bases map to TRBD1. The CDR3 has 12 amino acids. Germline trimming cut 5 bases from V and 7 bases from J; bases unmatched to any gene: 4. Germline lookup yields CDR1 SGHVS and CDR2 FNYEAQ. The CDR3 sequence is CASSPRQGGYTF. The CDR3 DNA sequence: TGTGCCAGCAGCCCGAGACAGGGTGGCTACACCTTC.

The CDR3 loop reads CASQALYEQYF. The CDR3 DNA reads as TGTGCCAGCCAGGCCCTCTACGAGCAGTACTTC. The chain links TRBV6-5 to TRBJ2-7, with D unresolved. Deletions cut 8 bases from V and 3 bases from J, with 8 bases between. The V gene's germline CDR1 is MNHEY and CDR2 SVGAGI. The CDR3 spans 11 residues.

The V gene is TRBV9, the J gene TRBJ2-3, with 9 nucleotides matching TRBD2. Trimming removed 4 bases from V and 4 bases from J; junction bases left unmatched: 13. Germline V gives CDR1 SGDLS, CDR2 YYNGEE. The CDR3 consists of 17 residues. For the CDR3, the DNA is TGTGCCAGCAGCCCCTTGGGCGGGAGGGCCCGTGCAGATACGCAGTATTTT. Its translation is CASSPLGGRARADTQYF.